The rows below give T cell receptor beta chains drawn from one sample of a study of naive and memory T cell subsets. MiXCR was run by TCRdb on the UMI-ligation and nested PCR reads, yielding one entry per CDR3 protein. The sample has 100,000 to 150,000 distinct CDR3 sequences, 35% to 45% seen once. The source material was central memory CD4+ T cells from blood. These receptors all stem from a human donor in good health. CDR3s include the opening cysteine and the closing phenylalanine or tryptophan. The order of the fields is clone size, J gene, D gene, V gene, CDR3 DNA, CDR3 protein. The D gene is left open where the match is weak. Expanded clones are given a class, and other clones once, few, many or no size at all.

abundance: few; j_gene: TRBJ2-5; d_gene: -; v_gene: TRBV2; CDR3nt: TGTGCCAGCAGTAAGACAGGACACAACGGGGAGACCCAGTACTTC; CDR3aa: CASSKTGHNGETQYF
abundance: -; j_gene: TRBJ2-1; d_gene: -; v_gene: TRBV20-1; CDR3nt: TGCAGTGCTCCCAGGGGGGTAAGCTCCTACAATGAGCAGTTCTTC; CDR3aa: CSAPRGVSSYNEQFF
abundance: few; j_gene: TRBJ2-3; d_gene: TRBD1; v_gene: TRBV7-2; CDR3nt: TGTGCCAGCAGCCCTCGGGCGACAGGGGGCTTATCAGATACGCAGTATTTT; CDR3aa: CASSPRATGGLSDTQYF
abundance: -; j_gene: TRBJ1-3; d_gene: -; v_gene: TRBV2; CDR3nt: TGTGCCAACAACCTACCGGGAATCACTGGAAACACCATATATTTT; CDR3aa: CANNLPGITGNTIYF
abundance: few; j_gene: TRBJ2-1; d_gene: -; v_gene: TRBV5-1; CDR3nt: TGCGCCAGCAACTGGAGGGAATCCATCTACAATGAGCAGTTCTTC; CDR3aa: CASNWRESIYNEQFF
abundance: few; j_gene: TRBJ2-7; d_gene: -; v_gene: TRBV7-2; CDR3nt: TGTGCCAGCAGCTCCCAGGGGTGGGAGCAGTACTTC; CDR3aa: CASSSQGWEQYF
abundance: -; j_gene: TRBJ1-5; d_gene: TRBD1; v_gene: TRBV6-6; CDR3nt: TGTGCCAGCAGTTACCAAGGACAGGCGAGGGGTCAGCCCCAGCATTTT; CDR3aa: CASSYQGQARGQPQHF
abundance: few; j_gene: TRBJ1-5; d_gene: -; v_gene: TRBV7-9; CDR3nt: TGTGCCAGCAGCTTAGCGCTGGGGGCTGGAGAACAGCCCCAGCATTTT; CDR3aa: CASSLALGAGEQPQHF
abundance: -; j_gene: TRBJ2-1; d_gene: TRBD1; v_gene: TRBV7-2; CDR3nt: TGTGCCAGCAGCTTAGCACGGGACAGGGGGAGGCAGTTCTTC; CDR3aa: CASSLARDRGRQFF
abundance: few; j_gene: TRBJ2-5; d_gene: TRBD1; v_gene: TRBV29-1; CDR3nt: TGCAGCGTTACCCGGGACAGTAGGGAGACCCAGTACTTC; CDR3aa: CSVTRDSRETQYF
abundance: -; j_gene: TRBJ2-7; d_gene: -; v_gene: TRBV7-8; CDR3nt: TGTGCCAGCAGTTCCTCATCGGGAGTCTACGAGCAGTACTTC; CDR3aa: CASSSSSGVYEQYF
abundance: many; j_gene: TRBJ2-1; d_gene: TRBD2; v_gene: TRBV7-8; CDR3nt: TGTGCCAGCAGCTCTCGGACTAGCGGGAACAATGAGCAGTTCTTC; CDR3aa: CASSSRTSGNNEQFF
abundance: few; j_gene: TRBJ2-1; d_gene: -; v_gene: TRBV28; CDR3nt: TGTGCCAGCAGGAGCCCCTACAATGAGCAGTTCTTC; CDR3aa: CASRSPYNEQFF
abundance: many; j_gene: TRBJ2-1; d_gene: TRBD2; v_gene: TRBV20-1; CDR3nt: TGCAGTGCTAGAGATCTCTGGACTAGCTGGGATGAGCAGTTCTTC; CDR3aa: CSARDLWTSWDEQFF
abundance: -; j_gene: TRBJ2-3; d_gene: TRBD2; v_gene: TRBV6-6; CDR3nt: TGTGCCAGCAGTCTCTTAGCGGGAGGCACAGATACGCAGTATTTT; CDR3aa: CASSLLAGGTDTQYF
abundance: -; j_gene: TRBJ2-1; d_gene: TRBD2; v_gene: TRBV7-2; CDR3nt: TGTGCCAGCAGCTTTCTAGCGGGAGGTGTCAGTGAGCAGTTCTTC; CDR3aa: CASSFLAGGVSEQFF
abundance: many; j_gene: TRBJ1-1; d_gene: -; v_gene: TRBV7-2; CDR3nt: TGTGCCAGCAGCCCCTATTTGAACACTGAAGCTTTCTTT; CDR3aa: CASSPYLNTEAFF
abundance: few; j_gene: TRBJ1-1; d_gene: -; v_gene: TRBV7-2; CDR3nt: TGTGCCAGCAGCTTATCCTGGACAGTTCGAAACACTGAAGCTTTCTTT; CDR3aa: CASSLSWTVRNTEAFF
abundance: few; j_gene: TRBJ1-2; d_gene: -; v_gene: TRBV18; CDR3nt: TGTGCCAGCTCACCGGCAGGGCTGATGGGCTACACCTTC; CDR3aa: CASSPAGLMGYTF
abundance: -; j_gene: TRBJ1-6; d_gene: -; v_gene: TRBV6-1; CDR3nt: TGTGCCAGCAGTCCGGTCTGGCAGGGTGGGAATTCACCCCTCCACTTT; CDR3aa: CASSPVWQGGNSPLHF
abundance: -; j_gene: TRBJ1-1; d_gene: -; v_gene: TRBV11-2; CDR3nt: TGTGCCAGCAGCTTCCCGGCCCTGAAGGCTGAAGCTTTCTTT; CDR3aa: CASSFPALKAEAFF
abundance: -; j_gene: TRBJ2-1; d_gene: TRBD2; v_gene: TRBV29-1; CDR3nt: TGCAGCGTTGAGCGCGGGAGTGTCCGGGGCAATGAGCAGTTCTTC; CDR3aa: CSVERGSVRGNEQFF
abundance: -; j_gene: TRBJ2-4; d_gene: -; v_gene: TRBV29-1; CDR3nt: TGCAGCGTTTCCTGGGTCATGGGGAAAAACATTCAGTACTTC; CDR3aa: CSVSWVMGKNIQYF
abundance: few; j_gene: TRBJ2-4; d_gene: -; v_gene: TRBV6-6; CDR3nt: TGTGCCAGCAGTTATTCCCCGCAAAAAAACATTCAGTACTTC; CDR3aa: CASSYSPQKNIQYF
abundance: few; j_gene: TRBJ2-1; d_gene: -; v_gene: TRBV7-2; CDR3nt: TGTGCCAGCAGCTTAAAGCGGTCCCAGTCCTACAATGAGCAGTTCTTC; CDR3aa: CASSLKRSQSYNEQFF
abundance: -; j_gene: TRBJ2-1; d_gene: TRBD2; v_gene: TRBV7-8; CDR3nt: TGTGCCAGCAGCTCGCAACTAGCGGGAAGGAACAATGAGCAGTTCTTC; CDR3aa: CASSSQLAGRNNEQFF
abundance: -; j_gene: TRBJ2-1; d_gene: -; v_gene: TRBV5-1; CDR3nt: TGCGCCAGCAGTTCGGGGTACACTTACAATGAGCAGTTCTTC; CDR3aa: CASSSGYTYNEQFF
abundance: -; j_gene: TRBJ1-2; d_gene: TRBD1; v_gene: TRBV29-1; CDR3nt: TGCAGCGTTGAGGGGGGACAGTGGAAAGGAGACTATGGCTACACCTTC; CDR3aa: CSVEGGQWKGDYGYTF
abundance: -; j_gene: TRBJ2-3; d_gene: -; v_gene: TRBV2; CDR3nt: TGTGCCAGCAGTGTTAGACGCCCGACTAGCACAGATACGCAGTATTTT; CDR3aa: CASSVRRPTSTDTQYF
abundance: few; j_gene: TRBJ2-1; d_gene: TRBD2; v_gene: TRBV24-1; CDR3nt: TGTGCCACCAGTGATACTAACCGGGGACTAGCTCACAATGAGCAGTTCTTC; CDR3aa: CATSDTNRGLAHNEQFF
abundance: -; j_gene: TRBJ2-3; d_gene: -; v_gene: TRBV27; CDR3nt: TGTGCCAGCAGTCGTCCAACTAGCACAGATACGCAGTATTTT; CDR3aa: CASSRPTSTDTQYF